Listed below are T cell receptor beta chains from one sample, sequenced in a study of OX40 agonist ivuxolimab in advanced cancers. TCRdb's table, derived via immunoSEQ multiplex PCR, lists solely in-frame clones and lacks some. Of over 50,000 clones listed, about 90% were seen once; the top ten hold around 25%. Sequencing was performed on CD4+ or CD8+ T cells sorted from blood, taken in a trial of the OX40 agonist ivuxolimab. All receptors come from an adult with an advanced solid tumor such as melanoma, head and neck, liver or kidney cancer. Each CDR3 is given with its conserved first and last residue. Part of the rows lack a size; the others show once, few, many or a class for expanded clones.

j_call | v_call | clone_size | cdr3_aa
TRBJ1-3 | TRBV11-2 | . | CASSIDLIDTIYF
TRBJ2-1 | TRBV6-1 | . | CASSKLRGPDNEQFF
TRBJ2-1 | TRBV9 | . | CASSRLAGVVNEQFF
TRBJ2-1 | TRBV15 | . | CATSSEGLVADPTPYNEQFF
TRBJ1-2 | TRBV29-1 | once | CSVANYGYTF
TRBJ1-5 | TRBV27 | . | CASSQQSHLGQPQHF
TRBJ1-5 | TRBV30 | once | CAWSENREPQHF
TRBJ2-1 | TRBV6-5 | . | CASSGLAGGNNEQFF
TRBJ2-1 | TRBV18 | . | CASSSSFGSSYNEQFF
TRBJ2-1 | TRBV9 | . | CASSVNNNEQFF
TRBJ2-1 | TRBV28 | . | CASQLSTDVYNEQFF
TRBJ2-2 | TRBV5-6 | . | CASSLGQGSGELFF
TRBJ1-5 | TRBV19 | . | CASSIASLYSNQPQHF
TRBJ1-4 | TRBV27 | . | CASSFSQGAPEKLFF
TRBJ1-4 | TRBV6-9 | . | CASSYLDGNEKLFF
TRBJ2-3 | TRBV27 | . | CASSPLGLGRTQYF
TRBJ2-7 | TRBV11-2 | . | CASSLEPGRAYEQYF
TRBJ2-1 | TRBV12-5 | . | CASGFGYNEQFF
TRBJ1-4 | TRBV30 | once | CAVGQVEDEKLFF
TRBJ2-4 | TRBV5-1 | . | CASSPRGLRDIQYF
TRBJ1-1 | TRBV13 | once | CASSLEGDLNTEAFF
TRBJ1-5 | TRBV19 | . | CASSIEADYSNQPQHF
TRBJ1-5 | TRBV7-9 | . | CASSPGPLGDQPQHF
TRBJ1-1 | TRBV9 | . | CASSVVAEPYLNTEAFF
TRBJ2-1 | TRBV6-6 | once | CASSLSGGSYNEQFF
TRBJ2-7 | TRBV19 | . | CASSAATEAYEQYF
TRBJ1-2 | TRBV4-2 | . | CASSQEQGHYGYTF
TRBJ1-3 | TRBV30 | . | CAWSVVGNTIYF
TRBJ2-1 | TRBV6-5 | . | CASSYLWGNNEQFF
TRBJ2-3 | TRBV6-6 | . | CASSPIGGATDTQYF
TRBJ2-1 | TRBV25-1 | . | CASSVGEGWLYNEQFF
TRBJ2-4 | TRBV28 | . | CASSFLETENIQYF
TRBJ1-1 | TRBV5-1 | . | CASSLRGNGEAFF
TRBJ2-3 | TRBV30 | once | CASQFSTSTDTQYF
TRBJ2-2 | TRBV6-4 | . | CASSESFLRPTGELFF
TRBJ1-2 | TRBV28 | . | CASRFTGRGLYGYTF
TRBJ1-1 | TRBV14 | . | CASSYDFSTGEAFF
TRBJ2-7 | TRBV6-1 | . | CASSEGQGASYEQYF
TRBJ1-2 | TRBV5-4 | . | CASSLELGGGAGYTF
TRBJ2-3 | TRBV11-2 | . | CASNSQAGPTDTQYF
TRBJ1-3 | TRBV4-2 | . | CASSQETGIGGNTIYF
TRBJ1-4 | TRBV18 | once | CASSPADHNEKLFF
TRBJ1-5 | TRBV2 | . | CASSEGIGPQHF
TRBJ2-7 | TRBV28 | . | CASTIGQGYEQYF
TRBJ1-1 | TRBV30 | . | CAWDMGVEAFF
TRBJ2-7 | TRBV7-2 | . | CASSPSGGAVYEQYF
TRBJ2-3 | TRBV9 | . | CASSVGTSGSRGTDTQYF
TRBJ1-5 | TRBV4-2 | . | CASSQDSRGENQPQHF